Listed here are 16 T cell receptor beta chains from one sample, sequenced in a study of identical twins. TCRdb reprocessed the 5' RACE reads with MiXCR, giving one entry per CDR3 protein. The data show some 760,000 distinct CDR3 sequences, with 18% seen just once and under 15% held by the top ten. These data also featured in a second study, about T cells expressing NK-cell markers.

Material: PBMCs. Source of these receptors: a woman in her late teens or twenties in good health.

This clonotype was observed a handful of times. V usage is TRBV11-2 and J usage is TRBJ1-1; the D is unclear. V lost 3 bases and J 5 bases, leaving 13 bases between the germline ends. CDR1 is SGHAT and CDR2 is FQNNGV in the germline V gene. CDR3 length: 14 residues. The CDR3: CASSLRWGGTEAFF. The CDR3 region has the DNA TGTGCCAGCAGCTTGAGGTGGGGAGGAACTGAAGCTTTCTTT.

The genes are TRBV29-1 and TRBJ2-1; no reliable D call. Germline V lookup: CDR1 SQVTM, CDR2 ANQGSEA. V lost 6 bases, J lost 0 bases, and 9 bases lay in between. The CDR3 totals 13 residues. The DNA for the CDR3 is TGCAGCGTCGGAACGAGCTCCTACAATGAGCAGTTCTTC. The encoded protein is CSVGTSSYNEQFF.

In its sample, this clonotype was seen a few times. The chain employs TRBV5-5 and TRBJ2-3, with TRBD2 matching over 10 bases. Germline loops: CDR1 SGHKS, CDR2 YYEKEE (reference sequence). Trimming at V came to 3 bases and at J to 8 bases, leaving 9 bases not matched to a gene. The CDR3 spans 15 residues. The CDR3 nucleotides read TGTGCCAGCAGCTATCTAGCGGGAGTGGGAGTTACGCAGTATTTT. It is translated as CASSYLAGVGVTQYF. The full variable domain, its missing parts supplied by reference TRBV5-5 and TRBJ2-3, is DAGVTQSPTHLIKTRGQQVTLRCSPISGHKSVSWYQQVLGQGPQFIFQYYEKEERGRGNFPDRFSARQFPNYSSELNVNALLLGDSALYLCASSYLAGVGVTQYFGPGTRLTVL.

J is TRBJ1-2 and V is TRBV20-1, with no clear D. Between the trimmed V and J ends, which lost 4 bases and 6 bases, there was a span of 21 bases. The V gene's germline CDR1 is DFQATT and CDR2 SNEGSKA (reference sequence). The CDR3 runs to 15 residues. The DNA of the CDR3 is TGCAGTGCTAAGGACGGTAGGCGAGTCAGTCATGGCTACACCTTC. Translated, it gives CSAKDGRRVSHGYTF.

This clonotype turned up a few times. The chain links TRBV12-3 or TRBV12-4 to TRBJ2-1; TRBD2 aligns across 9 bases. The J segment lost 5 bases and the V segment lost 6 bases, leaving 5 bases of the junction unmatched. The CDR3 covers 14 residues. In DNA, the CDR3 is TGTGCCAGCAGACCTAGCGGGGTAAACAATGAGCAGTTCTTC. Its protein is CASRPSGVNNEQFF.

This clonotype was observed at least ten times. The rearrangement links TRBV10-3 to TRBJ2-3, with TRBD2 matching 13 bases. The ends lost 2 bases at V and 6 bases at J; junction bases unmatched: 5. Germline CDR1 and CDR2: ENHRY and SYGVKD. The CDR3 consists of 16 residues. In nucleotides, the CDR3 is TGTGCCATCAGTGAGACTAGCGGGAGGGCCGGTGATACGCAGTATTTT. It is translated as CAISETSGRAGDTQYF.

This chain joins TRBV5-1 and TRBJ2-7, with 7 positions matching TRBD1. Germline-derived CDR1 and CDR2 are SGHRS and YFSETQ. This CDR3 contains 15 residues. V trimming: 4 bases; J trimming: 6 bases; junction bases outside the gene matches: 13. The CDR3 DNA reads TGCGCCAGCAGCCCGAGCCCACAGGGGAAGGGCGAGCAGTACTTC. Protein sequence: CASSPSPQGKGEQYF.

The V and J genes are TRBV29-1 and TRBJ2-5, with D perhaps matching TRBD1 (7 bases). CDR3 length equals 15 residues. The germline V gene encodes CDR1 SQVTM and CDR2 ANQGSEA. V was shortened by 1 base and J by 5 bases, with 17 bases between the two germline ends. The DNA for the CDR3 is TGCAGCGTTGAAGGAACAGGGGTGGCGGGGGAGACCCAGTACTTC. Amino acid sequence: CSVEGTGVAGETQYF.

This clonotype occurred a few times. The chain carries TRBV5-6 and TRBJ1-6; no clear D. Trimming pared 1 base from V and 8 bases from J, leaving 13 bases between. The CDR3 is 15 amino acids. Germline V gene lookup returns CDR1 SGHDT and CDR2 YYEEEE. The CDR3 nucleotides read TGTGCCAGCAGCTTGTCTGCGGCTGCCTATTCACCCCTCCACTTT. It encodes CASSLSAAAYSPLHF.

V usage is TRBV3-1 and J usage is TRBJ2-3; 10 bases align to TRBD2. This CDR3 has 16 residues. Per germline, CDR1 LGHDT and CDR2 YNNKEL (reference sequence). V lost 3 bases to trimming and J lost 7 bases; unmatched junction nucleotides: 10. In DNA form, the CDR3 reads TGTGCCAGCAGCCACCTCGAGCGGGAGGGCCGCAATACGCAGTATTTT. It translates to CASSHLEREGRNTQYF.

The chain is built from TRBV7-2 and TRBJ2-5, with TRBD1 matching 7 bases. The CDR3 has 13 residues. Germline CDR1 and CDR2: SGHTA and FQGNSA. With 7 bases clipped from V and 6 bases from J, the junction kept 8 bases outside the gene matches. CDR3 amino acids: CASKLQGRQTQYF. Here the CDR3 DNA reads TGTGCCAGCAAATTACAGGGGCGGCAGACCCAGTACTTC.

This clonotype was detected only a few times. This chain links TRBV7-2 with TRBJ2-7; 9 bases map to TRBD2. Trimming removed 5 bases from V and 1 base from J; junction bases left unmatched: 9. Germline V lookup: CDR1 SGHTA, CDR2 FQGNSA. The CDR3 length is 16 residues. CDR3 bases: TGTGCCAGCAGCAAGGCCATGACTAGCGGATCCTACGAGCAGTACTTC. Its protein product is CASSKAMTSGSYEQYF.

The CDR3 spells CASAPDRGAYNEQFF. Written as DNA, the CDR3 is TGCGCCAGCGCCCCGGACAGGGGGGCCTACAATGAGCAGTTCTTC. The V and J genes are TRBV5-1 and TRBJ2-1, with 10 nucleotides matching TRBD1. The CDR3 has 15 residues. V lost 7 bases and J lost 2; bases outside the gene matches: 6. Germline V gene data show CDR1 as SGHRS and CDR2 as YFSETQ.

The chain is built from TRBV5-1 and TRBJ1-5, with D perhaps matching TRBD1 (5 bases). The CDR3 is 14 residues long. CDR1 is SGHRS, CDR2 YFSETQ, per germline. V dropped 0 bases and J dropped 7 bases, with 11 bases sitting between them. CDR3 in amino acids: CASSLGPGEQPQHF. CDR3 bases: TGCGCCAGCAGCTTGGGCCCGGGGGAACAGCCCCAGCATTTT.

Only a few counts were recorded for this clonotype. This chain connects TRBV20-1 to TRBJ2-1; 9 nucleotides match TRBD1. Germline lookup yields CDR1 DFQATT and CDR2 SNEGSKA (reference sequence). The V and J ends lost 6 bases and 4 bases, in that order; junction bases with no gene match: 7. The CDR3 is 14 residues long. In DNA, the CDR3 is TGCAGTGCCCCCGGACAGGGGCGATACAATGAGCAGTTCTTC. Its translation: CSAPGQGRYNEQFF.

The CDR3 here is CSAGTGGNSGEQYF. The CDR3, as DNA: TGCAGCGCCGGGACAGGGGGCAACTCGGGCGAGCAGTACTTC. V gene TRBV29-1 combines with J gene TRBJ2-7; 12 positions match TRBD1. Unmatched junction bases numbered 10, after V lost 7 bases and J lost 6 bases. This CDR3 has 14 residues. In germline, CDR1 is SQVTM, CDR2 ANQGSEA.